The 15 T cell receptor beta chains below were found in one sample sequenced in a study of CD8+ T cells in alopecia areata. Reverse transcription of extracted RNA yielded cDNA, which provided the sequencing template. Sequenced by immunoSEQ multiplex PCR; TCRdb stores in-frame clones only, minus some. The data show 140,000 to 150,000 clones, around 47% seen once. Specimen: CD4+ T cells sorted from blood. Every receptor here comes from a human donor with alopecia areata.

This clone was seen only a few times. V is TRBV7-2 and J is TRBJ2-1; D is undetermined. The germline gives CDR1 SGHTA, CDR2 FQGNSA. Between the trimmed V and J ends, which lost 5 bases and 9 bases, there was a span of 14 bases. The CDR3 length is 13 residues. The CDR3 sequence is CASSILLLGEQFF. The CDR3 DNA reads as TGTGCCAGCAGCATACTACTCCTCGGTGAGCAGTTCTTC.

V usage is TRBV19 and J usage is TRBJ2-5; D is unclear. From germline, CDR1 is LNHDA and CDR2 SQIVND (reference sequence). V lost 0 bases and J 7 bases, leaving 15 bases between the germline ends. The length of the CDR3 is 15 residues. CDR3 sequence reads: CASSIDGWSAGTQYF. The CDR3, as DNA: TGTGCCAGTAGTATAGATGGTTGGAGCGCCGGGACCCAGTACTTC.

This clone has more than one count but fewer than ten. J is TRBJ1-1 and V is TRBV6-6; D uncertain. V was trimmed by 8 bases and J by 2 bases, leaving 21 bases between them. Germline lookup yields CDR1 MNHNY and CDR2 SVGAGI (reference sequence). The CDR3 has 16 amino acids. The CDR3 nucleotides are TGTGCCAGCCGTCCCTCCCTCCTCACCCTTAACACTGAAGCTTTCTTT. Translating gives CASRPSLLTLNTEAFF.

CDR3 residues: CASSQVYGGSEQFF. The CDR3 nucleotides are TGTGCCAGCAGCCAAGTTTATGGGGGGTCTGAGCAGTTCTTC. V gene TRBV14 combines with J gene TRBJ2-1; maybe TRBD2 (6 bases). The CDR3 has 14 residues. Germline-derived CDR1 and CDR2 are SGHDN and FVKESK. Trimming took 1 base from V and 9 from J, leaving 13 bases between them.

Only a few counts were recorded for this clone. V and J are TRBV14 and TRBJ2-7; TRBD2 matches 10 bases. J was trimmed by 8 bases and V by 6 bases; bases with no gene match: 10. This CDR3 region has 14 residues. Germline V lookup: CDR1 SGHDN, CDR2 FVKESK. The CDR3 bases are TGTGCCAGCAGTCCCCTAGCGGGAGTTGAGCAGCAGTACTTC. Its translation is CASSPLAGVEQQYF.

The chain couples TRBV5-4 to TRBJ2-3, with 7 bases identical to TRBD1. CDR3 length: 15 residues. V lost 7 bases, J lost 2 bases, and 10 bases stayed unmatched. CDR1 and CDR2 (germline): SGHNT, YYREEE (reference sequence). CDR3 DNA sequence: TGTGCCAGCGGCCAGGGGGTTGGGACCACAGATACGCAGTATTTT. Translation: CASGQGVGTTDTQYF.

This clone was detected only once. CDR3 residues: CASSQDRDVYGYTF. CDR3 coding DNA: TGCGCCAGCAGCCAGGACAGGGACGTCTATGGCTACACCTTC. The chain joins TRBV4-1 to TRBJ1-2, with 8 bases that match TRBD1. The V and J ends lost 3 bases and 4 bases, in that order; junction bases with no gene match: 4. This CDR3 spans 14 amino acids. Germline CDR1 is MGHRA and CDR2 is YSYEKL.

This clone was seen only a few times. The V gene is TRBV7-9, the J gene TRBJ1-2; no firm D call. Germline-derived CDR1 and CDR2 are SEHNR and FQNEAQ (reference sequence). CDR3 length equals 11 residues. The germline V and J ends were trimmed by 7 bases and 1 base, with 4 bases remaining between them. The CDR3 bases are TGTGCCAGCACCTTTAACTATGGCTACACCTTC. Translating gives CASTFNYGYTF.

V is TRBV6-5 and J is TRBJ2-7, with D possibly matching TRBD1 (6 bases). The CDR3 totals 14 residues. CDR1 and CDR2 from the germline V gene are MNHEY and SVGAGI. V was cut by 4 bases and J by 0 bases, with 10 bases left in between. The CDR3 region is CASSSRDTSYEQYF. The CDR3 DNA reads TGTGCCAGCAGTTCACGGGACACCTCCTACGAGCAGTACTTC.

This clone was counted a few times. V gene TRBV5-1 combines with J gene TRBJ2-1; no reliable D call. Germline lookup yields CDR1 SGHRS and CDR2 YFSETQ. With 4 bases removed from V and 10 bases from J, the gap between germline ends came to 21 bases. The CDR3 runs to 15 residues. The CDR3 spells CASSATLQGGDEQFF. CDR3 coding DNA: TGCGCCAGCAGCGCGACGCTCCAAGGCGGAGACGAGCAGTTCTTC.

The chain couples TRBV7-3 to TRBJ1-1; D is possibly TRBD1 (5 bases). The CDR3 is made up of 15 amino acids. V gave up 5 bases and J gave up 1 base, with 14 bases separating them. The germline V gene encodes CDR1 SGHTA and CDR2 FQGTGA. This CDR3 reads CASSLNGARNTEAFF. DNA of the CDR3: TGTGCCAGCAGCCTCAACGGGGCTAGGAACACTGAAGCTTTCTTT.

This clone was detected only once. The chain is built from TRBV10-3 and TRBJ2-5; 7 nucleotides match TRBD1. The CDR3 sequence is 14 residues long. In germline, CDR1 is ENHRY, CDR2 SYGVKD. The V gene end was trimmed by 5 bases and the J gene end by 3 bases; junction bases not matched to a gene: 6. Written as DNA, the CDR3 is TGTGCCATCAGTAGGGACAGTCAGAAAGAGACCCAGTACTTC. Its translation is CAISRDSQKETQYF.

This clone showed up just a few times. The chain carries TRBV7-3 and TRBJ2-2; either TRBD1 or TRBD2 may supply D (5 bases each). V was clipped by 2 bases and J by 6 bases, with 13 bases between them. Germline loops: CDR1 SGHTA, CDR2 FQGTGA. The CDR3 is made up of 15 amino acids. The CDR3 here is CASSLLGTGAGELFF. CDR3 nucleotide sequence: TGTGCCAGCAGCTTATTGGGGACGGGCGCCGGGGAGCTGTTTTTT.

The V gene is TRBV27, the J gene TRBJ2-5, with 10 bases identical to TRBD1. The CDR3 totals 17 residues. Germline CDR1 is MNHEY and CDR2 is SMNVEV (reference sequence). Losses at the gene ends were 0 bases for V and 0 bases for J; bases not matched to a gene: 4. The CDR3 here is CASSLSGGTGDQETQYF. The DNA for the CDR3 is TGTGCCAGCAGTTTATCAGGAGGGACAGGGGACCAAGAGACCCAGTACTTC.

The J gene is TRBJ1-5, the V gene TRBV7-8; D not resolved. This CDR3 comprises 17 residues. Trimming removed 0 bases from V and 4 bases from J, with 16 bases in between. Germline CDR1 and CDR2: SGHVS and FQNEAQ. The chain's CDR3 is CASSLAKIGIVNQPQHF. Here the CDR3 DNA reads TGTGCCAGCAGCTTAGCGAAGATAGGGATCGTGAATCAGCCCCAGCATTTT.